The clone carrying this TCR beta chain was observed a handful of times. Its antigen remains unidentified. These data are taken from a study of blood T cells in healthy people across ages. Together with a sample-barcoded 5' primer, a J-beta primer mix was included in a second PCR lasting roughly 6 to 12 cycles. Using its own MiXCR run on the 5' RACE reads, TCRdb lists one record per CDR3 protein. This table holds 750,000 to 950,000 distinct CDR3 sequences, roughly 24% found once. Regarding the study as a whole: It was held that diversity estimates obtained from one million T cells represented underestimates.

Germline V gene data show CDR1 as SGHRS and CDR2 as YFSETQ. This CDR3 is built from 13 residues. Trimming at V came to 2 bases and at J to 5 bases, leaving 3 bases not matched to a gene. This same sample was also taken into another study, of T cells of mothers and their children. That paper adds: The analysis detected no persistent microchimeric T cell clones.

This chain uses TRBV5-1 with TRBJ2-5; 7 nucleotides match TRBD1. Sequencing was carried out using blood. The clonotype was recovered from a boy younger than 18 in good health. This CDR3 reads CASSFPTGETQYF. CDR3 in DNA: TGCGCCAGCAGCTTTCCGACAGGGGAGACCCAGTACTTC.